The 23 T cell receptor beta chains reported below all come from one sample, sequenced in a study of cytomegalovirus exposure and HLA in healthy donors. Sequenced by immunoSEQ multiplex PCR; TCRdb stores in-frame clones only, minus some. The sample shows around 71,000 clones, around 95% of them seen only once. Sequences were obtained from PBMCs. These receptors originate from a man between 18 and 35 years old in good health and CMV-seropositive.

The rearrangement links TRBV5-1 to TRBJ2-7; D gene unclear. The V gene lost 5 bases and the J gene lost 4 bases, with 13 bases spanning the gap. The CDR3 length is 13 residues. CDR1 SGHRS and CDR2 YFSETQ come from the germline V gene. CDR3 amino acids: CASSPTSPYEQYF. CDR3 sequence (DNA): TGCGCCAGCAGTCCGACATCGCCTTACGAGCAGTACTTC.

The V call is TRBV30, the J call TRBJ1-1; TRBD1 agrees at 8 bases. The CDR3 contains 15 residues. Germline assignment: CDR1 GTSNPN and CDR2 SVGIG (reference sequence). J gave up 1 base and V 2 bases, and 6 bases lay outside the gene matches. In DNA form, the CDR3 reads TGTGCCTGGAGTCCCCCAGACAGGGGGAACACTGAAGCTTTCTTT. Its protein product is CAWSPPDRGNTEAFF. The complete variable domain, with remaining parts taken from reference TRBV30 and TRBJ1-1, reads SQTIHQWPATLVQPVGSPLSLECTVEGTSNPNLYWYRQAAGRGLQLLFYSVGIGQISSEVPQNLSASRPQDRQFILSSKKLLLSDSGFYLCAWSPPDRGNTEAFFGQGTRLTVV.

This chain uses TRBV2 with TRBJ2-1; maybe TRBD1 (6 bases). The CDR3 totals 14 residues. Trimming left V 3 bases short and J 3 bases short, with 9 bases between. Germline loops: CDR1 SNHLY, CDR2 FYNNEI. The chain's CDR3 is CASSEATGYNEQFF. In DNA, the CDR3 is TGTGCCAGCAGTGAGGCGACAGGCTACAATGAGCAGTTCTTC. The whole variable domain, filled in from reference TRBV2 and TRBJ2-1, reads EPEVTQTPSHQVTQMGQEVILRCVPISNHLYFYWYRQILGQKVEFLVSFYNNEISEKSEIFDDQFSVERPDGSNFTLKIRSTKLEDSAMYFCASSEATGYNEQFFGPGTRLTVL.

The chain employs TRBV5-1 and TRBJ1-5; 7 bases fit TRBD1. V gave up 4 bases and J gave up 1 base; unmatched junction bases: 5. This CDR3 has 15 residues. CDR1 SGHRS and CDR2 YFSETQ come from the germline V gene. The DNA for the CDR3 is TGCGCCAGCAGCCTCCAGGGGGAGAGCAATCAGCCCCAGCATTTT. Translated: CASSLQGESNQPQHF. Full variable domain (remainder filled in from reference TRBV5-1 and TRBJ1-5): KAGVTQTPRYLIKTRGQQVTLSCSPISGHRSVSWYQQTPGQGLQFLFEYFSETQRNKGNFPGRFSGRQFSNSRSEMNVSTLELGDSALYLCASSLQGESNQPQHFGDGTRLSIL.

The chain uses TRBV11-2 and TRBJ2-1; TRBD2 matches at 11 bases. Germline V CDR1 and CDR2: SGHAT, FQNNGV. The junction had 15 bases not matched to a gene; V was cut back by 6 bases and J by 8 bases. The CDR3 is made up of 17 amino acids. The CDR3 region is CASRRTSGSINWDEQFF. The CDR3 DNA sequence: TGTGCCAGCAGGCGTACTAGCGGGAGTATTAATTGGGATGAGCAGTTCTTC. Full variable domain (remainder filled in from reference TRBV11-2 and TRBJ2-1): EAGVAQSPRYKIIEKRQSVAFWCNPISGHATLYWYQQILGQGPKLLIQFQNNGVVDDSQLPKDRFSAERLKGVDSTLKIQPAKLEDSAVYLCASRRTSGSINWDEQFFGPGTRLTVL.

J is TRBJ1-1 and V is TRBV5-1, with unresolved D. The germline CDR1 and CDR2 sequences are SGHRS and YFSETQ. The CDR3 has 14 amino acids. Trimming cost V 0 bases and J 0 bases, with 6 bases left between them. The CDR3 DNA reads as TGCGCCAGCAGCTTGGGACATTTGAACACTGAAGCTTTCTTT. As protein: CASSLGHLNTEAFF.

This chain joins TRBV5-1 and TRBJ2-5, with no clear D. CDR3 length: 13 residues. V was pared by 4 bases and J by 2 bases, with 9 bases between. CDR1 and CDR2 from the germline V gene are SGHRS and YFSETQ. CDR3 protein: CASSPAVQETQYF. CDR3 sequence (DNA): TGCGCCAGCAGCCCCGCAGTTCAAGAGACCCAGTACTTC.

The J gene is TRBJ2-1, the V gene TRBV5-1; D is possibly TRBD1 (6 bases). This CDR3 spans 15 amino acids. Trimming shortened V by 2 bases and J by 5 bases, and 14 bases separated the two germline ends. Germline values: CDR1 SGHRS, CDR2 YFSETQ. The CDR3 loop is CASSFGRPGDNEQFF. CDR3 DNA sequence: TGCGCCAGCAGCTTCGGACGACCAGGGGACAATGAGCAGTTCTTC.

The J gene is TRBJ2-5, the V gene TRBV7-3, with D perhaps matching TRBD2 (6 bases). Germline loops: CDR1 SGHTA, CDR2 FQGTGA. The germline V and J ends were trimmed by 0 bases and 5 bases, with 7 bases remaining between them. CDR3 length: 13 residues. Here the CDR3 reads CASSLTAGETQYF. The DNA for the CDR3 is TGTGCCAGCAGCTTAACTGCGGGGGAGACCCAGTACTTC. The full variable domain, with the rest looked up from reference TRBV7-3 and TRBJ2-5, is GAGVSQTPSNKVTEKGKYVELRCDPISGHTALYWYRQSLGQGPEFLIYFQGTGAADDSGLPNDRFFAVRPEGSVSTLKIQRTERGDSAVYLCASSLTAGETQYFGPGTRLLVL.

This clone has a single count. An end of the junction does not agree with germline; a read error may underlie this. The chain links TRBV2 to TRBJ2-7; no clear D gene. The germline V gene has CDR1 SNHLY and CDR2 FYNNEI. This CDR3 is 12 amino acids long. DNA of the CDR3: TGTGCCAGCAGTGACGGGTCTTACGGGCAGTACTTC. It is translated as CASSDGSYGQYF. Full variable domain (remainder filled in from reference TRBV2 and TRBJ2-7): EPEVTQTPSHQVTQMGQEVILRCVPISNHLYFYWYRQILGQKVEFLVSFYNNEISEKSEIFDDQFSVERPDGSNFTLKIRSTKLEDSAMYFCASSDGSYGQYFGPGTRLTVT.

This sequence joins TRBV7-2 and TRBJ1-1, with a tentative D call TRBD1 (5 bases). The germline V gene has CDR1 SGHTA and CDR2 FQGNSA. The CDR3 runs 15 residues. Trimming cost V 1 base and J 1 base, with 10 bases left between them. CDR3 DNA: TGTGCCAGCAGCTTAGAGGGGTACGGGAACACTGAAGCTTTCTTT. This gives the protein CASSLEGYGNTEAFF. The full variable domain, its missing parts supplied by reference TRBV7-2 and TRBJ1-1, is GAGVSQSPSNKVTEKGKDVELRCDPISGHTALYWYRQSLGQGLEFLIYFQGNSAPDKSGLPSDRFSAERTGGSVSTLTIQRTQQEDSAVYLCASSLEGYGNTEAFFGQGTRLTVV.

The rearrangement joins TRBV18 to TRBJ2-2, with TRBD2 matching over 13 bases. Germline assignment: CDR1 KGHSH and CDR2 LQKENI. The CDR3 runs to 20 residues. The junction had 14 bases not matched to a gene; V was cut back by 5 bases and J by 2 bases. The CDR3 spells CASSSGLAGTPMINTGELFF. CDR3 nucleotide sequence: TGTGCCAGCTCATCGGGACTAGCGGGGACACCGATGATAAACACCGGGGAGCTGTTTTTT.

V usage is TRBV2 and J usage is TRBJ1-2, with D perhaps matching TRBD1 (6 bases). Germline CDR1 is SNHLY and CDR2 is FYNNEI. Trimming removed 7 bases from V and 4 bases from J, with 16 bases in between. The length of the CDR3 is 14 residues. Here the CDR3 DNA reads TGTGCCAGCACCGACAGGTCTTGGTTCTATGGCTACACCTTC. Translating gives CASTDRSWFYGYTF.

The J gene is TRBJ2-7, the V gene TRBV5-1; 7 nucleotides agree with TRBD2. After removal of 5 bases from V and 7 bases from J, the junction contained 12 bases not matched to a gene. In germline, CDR1 is SGHRS, CDR2 YFSETQ. The CDR3 has 14 residues. CDR3 loop: CASRWEGGLREQYF. The CDR3 DNA reads TGCGCCAGCAGGTGGGAGGGCGGGCTTCGGGAGCAGTACTTC.

The chain links TRBV6-5 to TRBJ2-7; tentative D call: TRBD1 (5 bases). Germline assignment: CDR1 MNHEY and CDR2 SVGAGI. The ends were cut back, 2 bases at V and 3 bases at J, with 11 bases in the middle. The CDR3 spans 14 residues. As DNA, the CDR3 is TGTGCCAGCAGTTACAAACGACAGCTCTACGAGCAGTACTTC. This codes for CASSYKRQLYEQYF.

Of note for this clone: Other nucleotide sequences in the sample specify the same CDR3. The V and J genes are TRBV2 and TRBJ1-1, with 9 bases fitting TRBD1. CDR1 is SNHLY, CDR2 FYNNEI, per germline. The V gene end was trimmed by 6 bases and the J gene end by 5 bases; junction bases not matched to a gene: 10. CDR3 size: 15 residues. In nucleotides, the CDR3 is TGTGCCAGCAGCCAACAGGGGGCGAGGGGGACTGAAGCTTTCTTT. Protein product: CASSQQGARGTEAFF.

V is TRBV18 and J is TRBJ1-2, with a tentative D call TRBD1 (5 bases). Trimming pared 6 bases from V and 2 bases from J, leaving 16 bases between. The V gene's germline CDR1 is KGHSH and CDR2 LQKENI. This CDR3 contains 15 residues. The CDR3 is CASSPERGTNYGYTF. DNA of the CDR3: TGTGCCAGCTCTCCGGAACGGGGGACCAACTATGGCTACACCTTC.

This chain uses TRBV5-1 with TRBJ2-3; D is possibly TRBD2 (5 bases). The V end was cut by 0 bases, the J end by 0 bases, with 8 bases between. The length of the CDR3 is 15 residues. Germline V gene sequence: CDR1 SGHRS, CDR2 YFSETQ. CDR3 DNA: TGCGCCAGCAGCTTGGCCCCGGGAAGCACAGATACGCAGTATTTT. Its protein is CASSLAPGSTDTQYF.

The chain uses TRBV5-6 and TRBJ2-7; TRBD1 matches 7 bases. The germline V gene has CDR1 SGHDT and CDR2 YYEEEE. Germline trimming cut 7 bases from V and 2 bases from J; bases unmatched to any gene: 9. CDR3 length equals 14 residues. This CDR3 is CASSKPGTAYEQYF. The CDR3 bases are TGTGCCAGCTCAAAACCCGGGACAGCCTACGAGCAGTACTTC.

The rearrangement uses TRBV15 and TRBJ2-7; a possible D gene is TRBD2 (6 bases). Deletions cut 0 bases from V and 2 bases from J, with 8 bases between. The CDR3 runs to 14 residues. Germline V CDR1 and CDR2: LNHNV, YYDKDF (reference sequence). CDR3 nucleotides: TGTGCCACCAGCAGAGAGCGGGGCGCCTACGAGCAGTACTTC. Translation gives CATSRERGAYEQYF.

This clone has only one observation. This chain uses TRBV6-6 with TRBJ1-1, with a possible D match to TRBD1 (5 bases). The length of the CDR3 is 14 residues. V lost 0 bases and J lost 8, with 13 bases in between. The germline V gene has CDR1 MNHNY and CDR2 SVGAGI (reference sequence). CDR3 DNA: TGTGCCAGCAGTTACTCGGAAGGGGTAGGAGAAGCTTTCTTT. This encodes CASSYSEGVGEAFF.

The chain links TRBV4-1 to TRBJ2-7, with D possibly being TRBD2 (5 bases). V lost 4 bases, J lost 5 bases, and 15 bases lay in between. This CDR3 region has 14 residues. Germline V gene sequence: CDR1 MGHRA, CDR2 YSYEKL. CDR3 sequence reads: CASSPAGVGDEQYF. The DNA of the CDR3 is TGCGCCAGCAGCCCGGCCGGGGTTGGGGACGAGCAGTACTTC.

This chain's CDR3 is CASSFTGYSYEQYF. CDR3 coding DNA: TGTGCCAGCAGTTTTACAGGGTACTCCTACGAGCAGTACTTC. The chain carries TRBV27 and TRBJ2-7; D perhaps matches TRBD1 (6 bases). The germline V gene has CDR1 MNHEY and CDR2 SMNVEV (reference sequence). Trimming left V 3 bases short and J 0 bases short, with 9 bases between. The CDR3 totals 14 residues.